The 5 T cell receptor beta chains presented below share a single source sample, sequenced in a study of blood T cell repertoires in COVID-19 (TCRdb year 2020). Preparation of the library involved the immunoSEQ multiplex PCR assay. TCRdb's version of the immuneACCESS table is confined to in-frame rearrangements and falls short of the full clone set. An unresolved V gene accounts for under half of the shortfall where checked; the remainder is of unknown origin. Present in this sample are 20,000 or so clones, 91% of which were seen just once. The ten largest clones add up to around 3% of the sample. The sample taken for sequencing was peripheral blood. The receptors here all came from a woman aged 70-85 years with active COVID-19.

V gene TRBV7-2 combines with J gene TRBJ1-2; possible D gene TRBD1, 6 bases. The CDR3 is made up of 13 amino acids. Germline CDR1 SGHTA, CDR2 FQGNSA. Trimming cost V 5 bases and J 3 bases, with 10 bases left between them. The CDR3 here is CASSPGTHYGYTF. The DNA of the CDR3 is TGTGCCAGCAGCCCCGGGACACACTATGGCTACACCTTC.

The chain employs TRBV6-5 and TRBJ2-1; 10 bases agree with TRBD2. The ends lost 6 bases at V and 7 bases at J; junction bases unmatched: 6. Per the germline V gene, CDR1 is MNHEY and CDR2 is SVGAGI. CDR3 length: 14 residues. CDR3 coding DNA: TGTGCCAGCAGGATAGCGGGAGGAGGGAATGAGCAGTTCTTC. Translation: CASRIAGGGNEQFF.

This clone was recorded a few times. This sequence joins TRBV6-5 and TRBJ1-2; D uncertain. CDR3 length equals 15 residues. Trimming took off 0 bases at V and 4 bases at J, with 12 bases between the two ends. Per the germline V gene, CDR1 is MNHEY and CDR2 is SVGAGI. CDR3 nucleotides: TGTGCCAGCAGTTACTCTTACACGTCCACCTATGGCTACACCTTC. It specifies CASSYSYTSTYGYTF.

The gene calls are TRBV27 and TRBJ2-3; D is possibly TRBD2 (5 bases). Germline V CDR1 and CDR2: MNHEY, SMNVEV (reference sequence). The CDR3 is 15 amino acids. Trimming took off 2 bases at V and 0 bases at J, with 9 bases between the two ends. CDR3 in amino acids: CASSLKRTSTDTQYF. In nucleotides, the CDR3 is TGTGCCAGCAGTTTAAAGCGGACTAGCACAGATACGCAGTATTTT.

The chain combines TRBV5-3 with TRBJ2-7, with 10 bases fitting TRBD2. TRBV5-3 is recorded as an ORF, its role being uncertain. J was trimmed by 4 bases and V by 0 bases; bases with no gene match: 1. This CDR3 region has 14 residues. The CDR3 DNA follows: TGTGCCAGAAGCTTGGCTAGCGGGAGATACGAGCAGTACTTC. It yields the protein CARSLASGRYEQYF.